These 19 T cell receptor beta chains were all obtained from the same sample, sequenced in a study of blood T cells in healthy people across ages. The second PCR ran roughly 7 to 11 cycles with a sample-barcoded 5' primer and J-beta primers. TCRdb recomputed calls from the 5' RACE reads with MiXCR, one row per CDR3 protein. The sample has 920,000 or so distinct CDR3 sequences, under 55% seen once; the top ten hold over 15%. Specimen: blood. The receptors come from a woman aged 55 to 70 in good health.

This chain links TRBV13 with TRBJ2-4, with TRBD2 matching over 9 bases. J gave up 4 bases and V 5 bases, and 9 bases lay outside the gene matches. Per germline, CDR1 PRHDT and CDR2 FYEKMQ (reference sequence). The CDR3 spans 16 residues. CDR3 in DNA: TGTGCCAGCAGCAGATCGACTAGCGGTTCTAAAAACATTCAGTACTTC. Translating it yields CASSRSTSGSKNIQYF.

The J gene is TRBJ1-6, the V gene TRBV6-1; TRBD1 matches at 9 bases. Unmatched junction bases numbered 11, after V lost 1 base and J lost 4 bases. Per germline, CDR1 MNHNS and CDR2 SASEGT. The CDR3 loop spans 19 amino acids. In DNA form, the CDR3 reads TGTGCCAGCAGTGAAGGGGGACAGGGCCGACGACATTATAATTCACCCCTCCACTTT. Protein sequence: CASSEGGQGRRHYNSPLHF.

The gene calls are TRBV29-1 and TRBJ2-1; D gene uncertain. The CDR3 has 15 amino acids. V was trimmed by 7 bases and J by 0 bases, leaving 16 bases between them. Germline CDR1 is SQVTM and CDR2 is ANQGSEA. DNA for the CDR3: TGCAGCGGGGAAATACCGGAAAGCTCCTACAATGAGCAGTTCTTC. Its protein product is CSGEIPESSYNEQFF.

The chain has TRBV27 and TRBJ2-3; D unclear. CDR1 and CDR2 from the germline V gene are MNHEY and SMNVEV (reference sequence). The V and J ends lost 2 bases and 5 bases respectively, with 8 bases between them. This CDR3 contains 13 residues. DNA of the CDR3: TGTGCCAGCAGTTTAAAGGACGGAGATACGCAGTATTTT. Its translation is CASSLKDGDTQYF.

Ten or more counts support this clonotype. V and J are TRBV29-1 and TRBJ2-5, with D unresolved. V lost 4 bases, J lost 5 bases, and 8 bases lay in between. Germline values: CDR1 SQVTM, CDR2 ANQGSEA. The CDR3 totals 11 residues. CDR3 bases: TGCAGCGTTGGGTTTGGGGAGACCCAGTACTTC. Translated: CSVGFGETQYF.

The sample holds a few counts of this clonotype. The chain combines TRBV28 with TRBJ2-7; D might be TRBD1 (6 bases). CDR3 length: 14 residues. The V end was cut by 6 bases, the J end by 6 bases, with 18 bases between. Germline-derived CDR1 and CDR2 are MDHEN and SYDVKM. This chain's CDR3 is CASRQQGSAPEQYF. CDR3 in DNA: TGTGCCAGCAGACAACAGGGATCCGCCCCCGAGCAGTACTTC. Supplemented by reference TRBV28 and TRBJ2-7, the full variable domain reads DVKVTQSSRYLVKRTGEKVFLECVQDMDHENMFWYRQDPGLGLRLIYFSYDVKMKEKGDIPEGYSVSREKKERFSLILESASTNQTSMYLCASRQQGSAPEQYFGPGTRLTVT.

This clonotype was picked up a small number of times. This rearrangement joins TRBV2 to TRBJ2-5; D is possibly TRBD1 (5 bases). The CDR3 loop spans 21 amino acids. Germline lookup yields CDR1 SNHLY and CDR2 FYNNEI. V dropped 3 bases and J dropped 0 bases, with 29 bases sitting between them. CDR3 residues: CASSDSSRAPVGHSNQETQYF. The CDR3 DNA reads as TGTGCCAGCAGTGATAGTTCCAGAGCCCCCGTTGGACATTCCAACCAAGAGACCCAGTACTTC. Looking up the rest from reference TRBV2 and TRBJ2-5 gives the full variable domain: EPEVTQTPSHQVTQMGQEVILRCVPISNHLYFYWYRQILGQKVEFLVSFYNNEISEKSEIFDDQFSVERPDGSNFTLKIRSTKLEDSAMYFCASSDSSRAPVGHSNQETQYFGPGTRLLVL.

This clonotype was detected many times. CDR3 sequence: CASSQGQQETQYF. For the CDR3, the DNA is TGTGCCAGCAGCCAGGGACAGCAAGAGACCCAGTACTTC. This rearrangement joins TRBV12-3 or TRBV12-4 to TRBJ2-5; 7 positions agree with TRBD1. CDR3 length: 13 amino acids. V shed 6 bases and J 2 bases; nucleotides not matched to a gene: 3.

V gene TRBV27 combines with J gene TRBJ2-3; tentatively, D is TRBD1 (5 bases). CDR1 is MNHEY, CDR2 SMNVEV, per germline (reference sequence). V was pared by 6 bases and J by 4 bases, with 14 bases between. The CDR3 spans 14 residues. The CDR3 protein is CASSLQTASDTQYF. In DNA form, the CDR3 reads TGTGCCAGCAGCCTACAGACAGCCTCAGATACGCAGTATTTT.

This clonotype was seen a few times. The rearrangement joins TRBV19 to TRBJ1-1; D gene unclear. Germline V gene data show CDR1 as LNHDA and CDR2 as SQIVND (reference sequence). The V and J ends lost 10 bases and 0 bases respectively, with 12 bases between them. CDR3 length: 13 amino acids. The CDR3 here is CATSGAMNTEAFF. Written as DNA, the CDR3 is TGTGCCACCTCGGGAGCTATGAACACTGAAGCTTTCTTT.

This clonotype showed up just a few times. The V call is TRBV20-1, the J call TRBJ2-6; D unclear. Germline CDR1 reads DFQATT; CDR2 reads SNEGSKA (reference sequence). Between the trimmed V and J ends, which lost 1 base and 0 bases, there was a span of 4 bases. CDR3 length: 14 residues. CDR3 DNA: TGCAGTGCTAGAGTCCTCTCTGGGGCCAACGTCCTGACTTTC. Amino acids: CSARVLSGANVLTF.

This clonotype was found a few times. The CDR3 loop reads CSVAQTDNEQYF. The CDR3 DNA reads as TGCAGCGTGGCACAGACCGACAATGAGCAGTACTTC. J is TRBJ2-5 and V is TRBV29-1; D call uncertain. V dropped 6 bases and J dropped 11 bases, with 19 bases sitting between them. This CDR3 has 12 amino acids. Germline V CDR1 and CDR2: SQVTM, ANQGSEA.

The V and J genes are TRBV27 and TRBJ2-5, with D hard to call. Looked up from germline, CDR1 is MNHEY and CDR2 is SMNVEV (reference sequence). Between the trimmed V and J ends, which lost 2 bases and 2 bases, there was a span of 9 bases. This CDR3 is 14 amino acids long. The CDR3 loop is CASSLVARQETQYF. Written as DNA, the CDR3 is TGTGCCAGCAGTTTAGTGGCTCGTCAAGAGACCCAGTACTTC.

This clonotype appeared a few times. This chain's CDR3 is CASSHRAPSSEQYF. CDR3 in DNA: TGTGCCAGCAGTCACAGGGCCCCTTCAAGCGAGCAGTACTTC. J is TRBJ2-5 and V is TRBV6-5; perhaps TRBD1 as D (6 bases). The J call is doubtful: the DNA matches TRBJ2-7 better. This CDR3 is 14 amino acids long. Germline V gives CDR1 MNHEY, CDR2 SVGAGI.

The chain carries TRBV9 and TRBJ2-1, with D perhaps matching TRBD2 (6 bases). Trimming removed 3 bases from V and 10 bases from J, with 14 bases in between. Germline-derived CDR1 and CDR2 are SGDLS and YYNGEE. This CDR3 comprises 13 residues. CDR3 sequence: CASSALTSWEQFF. CDR3 in DNA: TGTGCCAGCAGCGCATTAACTAGCTGGGAGCAGTTCTTC.

The chain recombines TRBV25-1 with TRBJ2-1; D may be TRBD1 (7 bases). Trimming left V 3 bases short and J 8 bases short, with 17 bases between. Germline lookup yields CDR1 MGHDK and CDR2 SYGVNS. The CDR3 totals 15 residues. The CDR3 loop is CASSEGTEGRHEQFF. For the CDR3, the DNA is TGTGCCAGCAGTGAGGGGACAGAGGGGAGGCATGAGCAGTTCTTC.

Of note for this clonotype: One junction end does not reproduce the germline sequence, and a read error may be involved. This chain joins TRBV7-2 and TRBJ2-1, with 9 bases lining up with TRBD1. Germline V gene data show CDR1 as SGHTA and CDR2 as FQGNSA. This CDR3 spans 12 amino acids. The CDR3 sequence is CASSPPGQGSIF. CDR3 coding DNA: TGTGCCAGCAGCCCACCGGGACAGGGTTCGATCTTC. The full variable domain, completed using reference TRBV7-2 and TRBJ2-1, is GAGVSQSPSNKVTEKGKDVELRCDPISGHTALYWYRQSLGQGLEFLIYFQGNSAPDKSGLPSDRFSAERTGGSVSTLTIQRTQQEDSAVYLCASSPPGQGSIFGPGTRLTVL.

This clonotype occurred a few times. CDR3: CSARGQGAAKNIQYF. The CDR3 region has the DNA TGCAGTGCTAGGGGACAGGGGGCGGCCAAAAACATTCAGTACTTC. The gene calls are TRBV20-1 and TRBJ2-4; TRBD1 aligns across 12 bases. The CDR3 is 15 amino acids. V gave up 3 bases and J gave up 1 base; unmatched junction bases: 1. Germline CDR1 is DFQATT and CDR2 is SNEGSKA (reference sequence).

The chain couples TRBV7-8 to TRBJ2-1; 9 bases map to TRBD1. V shed 1 base and J 8 bases; nucleotides not matched to a gene: 18. The CDR3 spans 19 residues. Germline-derived CDR1 and CDR2 are SGHVS and FQNEAQ. The CDR3 is CASSLGRPWDREVVDEQFF. CDR3 nucleotides: TGTGCCAGCAGCTTAGGTCGCCCGTGGGACAGGGAGGTTGTCGATGAGCAGTTCTTC.